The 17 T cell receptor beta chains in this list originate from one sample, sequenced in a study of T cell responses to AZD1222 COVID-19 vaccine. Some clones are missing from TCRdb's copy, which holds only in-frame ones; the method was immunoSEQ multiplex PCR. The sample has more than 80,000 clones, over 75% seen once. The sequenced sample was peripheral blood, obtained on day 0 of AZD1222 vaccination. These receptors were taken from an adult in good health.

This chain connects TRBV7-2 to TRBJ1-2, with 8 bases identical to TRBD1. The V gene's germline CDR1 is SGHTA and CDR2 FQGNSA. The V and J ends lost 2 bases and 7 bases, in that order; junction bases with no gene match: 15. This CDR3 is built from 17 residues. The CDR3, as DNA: TGTGCCAGCAGCTTATCGGCCCTCGTTCAGGGGGCCGGTGGCTACACCTTC. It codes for CASSLSALVQGAGGYTF.

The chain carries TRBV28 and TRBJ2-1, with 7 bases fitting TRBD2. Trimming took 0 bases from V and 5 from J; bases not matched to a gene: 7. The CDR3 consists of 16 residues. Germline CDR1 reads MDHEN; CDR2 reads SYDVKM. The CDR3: CASSLWGGSRDNEQFF. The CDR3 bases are TGTGCCAGCAGTTTATGGGGAGGGTCGCGCGACAATGAGCAGTTCTTC.

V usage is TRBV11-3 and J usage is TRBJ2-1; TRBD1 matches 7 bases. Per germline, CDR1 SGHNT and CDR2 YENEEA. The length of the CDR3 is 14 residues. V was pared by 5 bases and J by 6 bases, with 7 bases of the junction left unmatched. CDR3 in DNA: TGTGCCAGCAGCGGACGTGCAGGGGGCAATGAGCAGTTCTTC. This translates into CASSGRAGGNEQFF.

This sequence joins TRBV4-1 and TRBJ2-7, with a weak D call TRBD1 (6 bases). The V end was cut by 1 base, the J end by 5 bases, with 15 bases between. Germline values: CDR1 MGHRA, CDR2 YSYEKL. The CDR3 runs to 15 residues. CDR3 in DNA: TGCGCCAGCAGCCAAGGTTTAACAGGGAGAGACGAGCAGTACTTC. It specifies CASSQGLTGRDEQYF.

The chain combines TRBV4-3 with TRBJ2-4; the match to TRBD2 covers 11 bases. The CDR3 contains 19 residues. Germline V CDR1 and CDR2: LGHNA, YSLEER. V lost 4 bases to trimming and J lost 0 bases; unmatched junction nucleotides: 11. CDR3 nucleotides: TGCGCCAGCAGCCTTGGGACCGGGACTAGCGGACAAGCCAAAAACATTCAGTACTTC. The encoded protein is CASSLGTGTSGQAKNIQYF.

This CDR3 reads CASSPPSRTAYNEQFF. CDR3 coding DNA: TGTGCCAGCAGTCCCCCTAGCCGAACCGCCTACAATGAGCAGTTCTTC. The chain joins TRBV28 to TRBJ2-1, with a possible D match to TRBD2 (5 bases). The CDR3 extends over 16 amino acids. Germline CDR1 reads MDHEN; CDR2 reads SYDVKM. V lost 5 bases and J lost 2, with 16 bases in between.

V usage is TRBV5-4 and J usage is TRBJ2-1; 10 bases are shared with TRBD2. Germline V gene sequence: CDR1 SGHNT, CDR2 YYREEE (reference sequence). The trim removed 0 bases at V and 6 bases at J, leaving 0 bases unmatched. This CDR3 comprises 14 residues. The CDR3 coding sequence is TGTGCCAGCAGCTTGGGACTAGCGGGCAATGAGCAGTTCTTC. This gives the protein CASSLGLAGNEQFF.

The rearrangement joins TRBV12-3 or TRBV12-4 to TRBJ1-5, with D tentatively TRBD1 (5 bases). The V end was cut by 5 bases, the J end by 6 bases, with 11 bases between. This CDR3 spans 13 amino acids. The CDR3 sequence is CASSVYGGQPQHF. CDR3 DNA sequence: TGTGCCAGCAGTGTTTATGGGGGTCAGCCCCAGCATTTT.

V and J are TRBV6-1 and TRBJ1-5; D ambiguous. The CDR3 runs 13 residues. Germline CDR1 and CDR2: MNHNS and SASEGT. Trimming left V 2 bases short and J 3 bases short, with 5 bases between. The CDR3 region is CASSERVNQPQHF. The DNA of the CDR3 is TGTGCCAGCAGTGAAAGGGTCAATCAGCCCCAGCATTTT.

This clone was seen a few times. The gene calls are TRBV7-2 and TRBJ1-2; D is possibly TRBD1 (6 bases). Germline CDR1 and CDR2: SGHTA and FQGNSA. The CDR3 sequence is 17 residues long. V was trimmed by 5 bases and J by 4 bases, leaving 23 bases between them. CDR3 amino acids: CASSPWSGGAYGYGYTF. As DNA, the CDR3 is TGTGCCAGCAGCCCTTGGAGTGGGGGGGCATACGGCTATGGCTACACCTTC.

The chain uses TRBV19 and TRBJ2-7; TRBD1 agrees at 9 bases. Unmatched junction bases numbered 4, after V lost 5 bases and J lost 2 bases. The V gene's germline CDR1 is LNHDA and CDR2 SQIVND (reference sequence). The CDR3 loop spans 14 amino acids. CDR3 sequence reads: CASSGGQGPYEQYF. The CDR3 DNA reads TGTGCCAGTAGTGGCGGACAGGGGCCCTACGAGCAGTACTTC. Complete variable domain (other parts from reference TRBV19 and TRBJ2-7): DGGITQSPKYLFRKEGQNVTLSCEQNLNHDAMYWYRQDPGQGLRLIYYSQIVNDFQKGDIAEGYSVSREKKESFPLTVTSAQKNPTAFYLCASSGGQGPYEQYFGPGTRLTVT.

The CDR3 coding sequence is TGTGCCAGTAGTACCCGGACAGGGCGGACTGAAGCTTTCTTT. Encoded protein: CASSTRTGRTEAFF. The genes are TRBV19 and TRBJ1-1; 8 positions agree with TRBD1. Germline V lookup: CDR1 LNHDA, CDR2 SQIVND (reference sequence). V was clipped by 4 bases and J by 5 bases; unmatched bases: 6. The CDR3 runs to 14 residues.

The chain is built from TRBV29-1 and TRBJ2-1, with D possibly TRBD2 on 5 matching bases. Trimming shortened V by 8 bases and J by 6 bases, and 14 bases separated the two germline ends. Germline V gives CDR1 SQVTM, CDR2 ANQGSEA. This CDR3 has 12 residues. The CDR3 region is CSLQSGSNEQFF. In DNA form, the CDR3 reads TGCAGCCTTCAAAGCGGATCCAATGAGCAGTTCTTC.

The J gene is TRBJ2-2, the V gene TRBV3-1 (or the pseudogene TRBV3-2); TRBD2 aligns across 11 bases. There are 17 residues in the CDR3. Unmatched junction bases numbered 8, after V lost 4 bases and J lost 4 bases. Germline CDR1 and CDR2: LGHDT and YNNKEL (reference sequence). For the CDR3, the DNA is TGTGCCAGCAGCCCCCTACTAGCGGGAGTCACCACCGGGGAGCTGTTTTTT. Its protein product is CASSPLLAGVTTGELFF.

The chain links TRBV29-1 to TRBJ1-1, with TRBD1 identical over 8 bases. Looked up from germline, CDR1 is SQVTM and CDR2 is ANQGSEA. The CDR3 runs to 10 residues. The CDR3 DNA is TGCGCGACAGGGGACCCCGAAGCTTTCTTT. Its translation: CATGDPEAFF. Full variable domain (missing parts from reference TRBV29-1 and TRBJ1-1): SAVISQKPSRDICQRGTSLTIQCQVDSQVTMMFWYRQQPGQSLTLIATANQGSEATYESGFVIDKFPISRPNLTFSTLTVSNMSPEDSSIYLCATGDPEAFFGQGTRLTVV.

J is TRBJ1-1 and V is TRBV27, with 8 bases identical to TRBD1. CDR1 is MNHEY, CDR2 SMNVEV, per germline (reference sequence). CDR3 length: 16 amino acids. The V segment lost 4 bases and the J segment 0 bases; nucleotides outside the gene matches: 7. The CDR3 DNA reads TGTGCCAGCAGTTCCCGCCGACAGGGGATGAACACTGAAGCTTTCTTT. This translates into CASSSRRQGMNTEAFF.

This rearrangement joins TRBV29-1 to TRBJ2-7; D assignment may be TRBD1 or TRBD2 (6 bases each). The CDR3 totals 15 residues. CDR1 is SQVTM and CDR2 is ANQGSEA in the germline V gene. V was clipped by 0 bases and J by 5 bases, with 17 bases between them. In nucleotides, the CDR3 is TGCAGCGTTGAAGAGTGGGGGGCCGCGCGAGACGAGCAGTACTTC. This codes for CSVEEWGAARDEQYF.